This T cell receptor (beta chain) is drawn from a study of T cells in localized non-small cell lung cancer. Study-level findings and limits: Measurement of T cell clonality placed uninvolved adjacent lung highest, above the level in tumor. Investigators sequenced only a single tumor region, leaving heterogeneity possible.

The data were produced by immunoSEQ multiplex PCR, yet TCRdb's version contains in-frame clones alone and is incomplete. The table includes approximately 2,000 clones, roughly a quarter detected once. Of note for this clone: The antigen is not known.

J lost 1 base, V lost 4 bases, and 5 bases had no gene match. The CDR3 extends over 15 amino acids. Germline V gives CDR1 SGHRS, CDR2 YFSETQ. The chain joins TRBV5-1 to TRBJ2-3; 8 nucleotides align to TRBD2. This sequence was found in a female donor aged 60 or older with stage II lung adenocarcinoma. This material consisted of lung tumor tissue, taken before any cancer treatment. The CDR3 coding sequence is TGCGCCAGCAGCCGAGCGGGGGCCGGCACAGATACGCAGTATTTT. Protein: CASSRAGAGTDTQYF. Full variable domain (missing parts from reference TRBV5-1 and TRBJ2-3): KAGVTQTPRYLIKTRGQQVTLSCSPISGHRSVSWYQQTPGQGLQFLFEYFSETQRNKGNFPGRFSGRQFSNSRSEMNVSTLELGDSALYLCASSRAGAGTDTQYFGPGTRLTVL.